The rows below give T cell receptor beta chains drawn from one sample of a study of cytomegalovirus exposure and HLA in healthy donors. Clones were sequenced by immunoSEQ multiplex PCR, and TCRdb holds only the in-frame ones, with some missing. The sample contains approximately 80,000 clones, 70% to 75% of which appear only once. Material: PBMCs. The receptors were gathered from a man in his sixties in good health and CMV-seronegative. Both conserved end residues are part of each CDR3. A D gene is named only where the DNA matches it firmly. Clone size is given for some rows only: seen once, a few or many times, or a class if the clone is expanded.

j_gene | v_gene | abundance | len | d_gene | CDR3aa | CDR3nt
TRBJ2-2 | TRBV11-2 | - | 14 | - | CASSSLTNPGELFF | TGTGCCAGCAGCTCACTTACGAACCCCGGGGAGCTGTTTTTT
TRBJ2-3 | TRBV4-1 | - | 16 | TRBD2 | CASSQGLAGKSDTQYF | TGCGCCAGCAGCCAAGGTCTAGCGGGGAAATCAGATACGCAGTATTTT
TRBJ1-3 | TRBV10-3 | - | 15 | - | CAISESSGPGNTIYF | TGTGCCATCAGTGAGTCAAGCGGGCCTGGAAACACCATATATTTT
TRBJ1-6 | TRBV7-9 | once | 13 | - | CSSGPPYNSPLHF | TGTTCCTCAGGGCCCCCCTATAATTCCCCCCTCCACTTT
TRBJ1-6 | TRBV9 | - | 17 | TRBD1 | CASSVVDRLSYNSPLHF | TGTGCCAGCAGCGTAGTGGACAGGCTGTCCTATAATTCTCCCCTCCACTTT
TRBJ2-7 | TRBV7-2 | - | 13 | TRBD1 | CASSSGQTYEQYF | TGTGCCAGCAGCTCGGGACAGACCTACGAGCAGTACTTC
TRBJ1-2 | TRBV10-3 | once | 16 | TRBD1 | CAISAQQGVDLYGYTF | TGTGCCATCAGTGCTCAACAGGGGGTGGACCTCTATGGCTACACCTTC
TRBJ2-7 | TRBV7-9 | few | 16 | TRBD2 | CASSPRGGSYEPEQYF | TGTGCCAGCAGCCCGCGGGGGGGCAGCTACGAGCCCGAGCAGTACTTC
TRBJ1-2 | TRBV6-5 | few | 15 | TRBD1 | CASSYVGGGDYGYTF | TGTGCCAGCAGTTACGTCGGAGGGGGCGACTATGGCTACACCTTC
TRBJ2-7 | TRBV5-4 | - | 14 | - | CASSFGQTPYEQYF | TGTGCCAGCAGCTTCGGACAGACTCCTTACGAGCAGTACTTC
TRBJ2-2 | TRBV7-6 | - | 14 | - | CASARGTNTGELFF | TGTGCCAGCGCGCGGGGAACGAACACCGGGGAGCTGTTTTTT
TRBJ1-1 | TRBV4-2 | - | 15 | TRBD1 | CASSLQPGQGTEAFF | TGTGCCAGCAGCCTACAGCCGGGACAGGGCACTGAAGCTTTCTTT
TRBJ1-2 | TRBV6-6 | - | 14 | - | CASSVRRETYGYTF | TGTGCCAGCAGTGTACGACGGGAGACCTATGGCTACACCTTC
TRBJ1-6 | TRBV6-6 | few | 13 | - | CASIPGPNSPLHF | TGTGCCAGCATTCCGGGTCCGAATTCACCCCTCCACTTT
TRBJ1-4 | TRBV7-6 | - | 15 | TRBD1 | CASSPGQGTSEKLFF | TGTGCCAGCAGCCCTGGACAGGGTACCAGCGAAAAACTGTTTTTT
TRBJ1-4 | TRBV28 | - | 12 | - | CASSGGNEKLFF | TGTGCCAGCAGCGGGGGGAATGAAAAACTGTTTTTT
TRBJ1-6 | TRBV19 | - | 17 | TRBD1 | CASSSRDRETYNSPLHF | TGTGCCAGTAGTAGCCGGGACAGGGAAACCTATAATTCACCCCTCCACTTT
TRBJ1-4 | TRBV2 | - | 15 | - | CASSEGETTNEKLFF | TGTGCCAGCAGTGAAGGGGAGACAACTAATGAAAAACTGTTTTTT
TRBJ2-7 | TRBV5-1 | few | 15 | TRBD1 | CASSLVTGGVYEQYF | TGCGCCAGCAGCTTGGTAACAGGGGGCGTCTACGAGCAGTACTTC
TRBJ1-3 | TRBV30 | - | 13 | TRBD1 | CASQGAHGNTIYF | TGTGCCTCTCAGGGGGCGCACGGAAACACCATATATTTT
TRBJ1-2 | TRBV2 | - | 12 | - | CASIQGLYGYTF | TGTGCCAGCATTCAGGGGTTATATGGCTACACCTTC
TRBJ2-3 | TRBV27 | - | 12 | - | CASREEGDTQYF | TGTGCCAGCAGGGAGGAGGGAGATACGCAGTATTTT
TRBJ2-1 | TRBV2 | - | 15 | TRBD2 | CASSLAGGRDNEQFF | TGTGCCAGCAGTCTCGCGGGGGGGCGCGACAATGAGCAGTTCTTC
TRBJ2-2 | TRBV19 | - | 13 | - | CASSMQEAGELFF | TGTGCCAGTAGTATGCAGGAGGCCGGGGAGCTGTTTTTT
TRBJ1-5 | TRBV19 | - | 16 | - | CASSIPTRAQGTAQHF | TGTGCCAGTAGTATACCAACCAGGGCCCAGGGCACAGCCCAGCATTTT
TRBJ2-1 | TRBV2 | - | 15 | TRBD1 | CASSIRGTGEQEQFF | TGTGCCAGCAGTATCCGAGGGACAGGGGAACAAGAGCAGTTCTTC
TRBJ2-7 | TRBV2 | once | 15 | TRBD2 | CASIGGGGGIYEQYF | TGTGCCAGCATAGGGGGGGGCGGGGGGATCTACGAGCAGTACTTC
TRBJ2-3 | TRBV7-3 | - | 16 | TRBD2 | CASSARLAGGTDTQYF | TGTGCCAGCAGCGCCCGACTAGCGGGGGGCACAGATACGCAGTATTTT
TRBJ1-1 | TRBV11-3 | - | 13 | - | CASSLGPLTEAFF | TGTGCCAGCAGCTTAGGGCCTCTCACTGAAGCTTTCTTT
TRBJ1-2 | TRBV11-2 | - | 13 | TRBD1 | CASSGQGADGYTF | TGTGCCAGCAGCGGACAGGGGGCAGATGGCTACACCTTC
TRBJ2-5 | TRBV6-1 | - | 15 | - | CASSPGDEPGETQYF | TGTGCCAGCTCCCCGGGGGATGAGCCTGGAGAGACCCAGTACTTC
TRBJ1-1 | TRBV10-3 | - | 18 | TRBD1 | CAIWRPTTGGPLNTEAFF | TGTGCCATCTGGAGACCGACAACAGGGGGCCCCCTGAACACTGAAGCTTTCTTT
TRBJ2-7 | TRBV27 | - | 14 | TRBD2 | CASSWGLANDEQYF | TGTGCCAGCAGTTGGGGACTAGCCAACGACGAGCAGTACTTC
TRBJ2-1 | TRBV9 | - | 15 | TRBD1 | CASSVGDSRGNEQFF | TGTGCCAGCAGCGTAGGGGACAGCCGGGGCAATGAGCAGTTCTTC
TRBJ2-3 | TRBV7-3 | - | 15 | - | CASSLEGGSTDTQYF | TGTGCCAGCAGCTTAGAAGGCGGCAGCACAGATACGCAGTATTTT
TRBJ1-1 | TRBV30 | - | 15 | - | CAWSPLGQGAIEAFF | TGTGCCTGGAGTCCCCTCGGTCAGGGCGCCATTGAAGCTTTCTTT
TRBJ2-7 | TRBV11-2 | - | 15 | - | CASSLDPGSLYEQYF | TGTGCCAGCAGCTTAGATCCAGGTTCCCTCTACGAGCAGTACTTC
TRBJ1-1 | TRBV9 | - | 13 | - | CASSVVMNTEAFF | TGTGCCAGCAGCGTAGTAATGAACACTGAAGCTTTCTTT
TRBJ1-1 | TRBV10-3 | few | 15 | TRBD1 | CAISESRQGNTEAFF | TGTGCCATCAGTGAAAGTCGACAGGGGAACACTGAAGCTTTCTTT
TRBJ2-3 | TRBV7-8 | - | 14 | TRBD2 | CASSWGLAADTQYF | TGTGCCAGCAGCTGGGGACTAGCTGCAGATACGCAGTATTTT
TRBJ2-7 | TRBV15 | - | 14 | - | CATSRETTGIQQYF | TGTGCCACCAGCAGAGAGACTACAGGGATACAGCAGTACTTC
TRBJ2-3 | TRBV11-1 | - | 15 | TRBD1 | CASSPRTGFTDTQYF | TGTGCCAGCAGCCCGCGGACAGGGTTCACAGATACGCAGTATTTT
TRBJ2-2 | TRBV9 | - | 14 | TRBD2 | CASSADSGARELFF | TGTGCCAGCAGCGCGGATAGCGGGGCCAGGGAGCTGTTTTTT
TRBJ1-2 | TRBV19 | - | 15 | TRBD1 | CASSNGQGWDYGYTF | TGTGCCAGTAGCAACGGACAGGGTTGGGACTATGGCTACACCTTC
TRBJ2-5 | TRBV6-5 | - | 12 | - | CASSYSGETQYF | TGTGCCAGCAGTTACTCGGGCGAGACCCAGTACTTC